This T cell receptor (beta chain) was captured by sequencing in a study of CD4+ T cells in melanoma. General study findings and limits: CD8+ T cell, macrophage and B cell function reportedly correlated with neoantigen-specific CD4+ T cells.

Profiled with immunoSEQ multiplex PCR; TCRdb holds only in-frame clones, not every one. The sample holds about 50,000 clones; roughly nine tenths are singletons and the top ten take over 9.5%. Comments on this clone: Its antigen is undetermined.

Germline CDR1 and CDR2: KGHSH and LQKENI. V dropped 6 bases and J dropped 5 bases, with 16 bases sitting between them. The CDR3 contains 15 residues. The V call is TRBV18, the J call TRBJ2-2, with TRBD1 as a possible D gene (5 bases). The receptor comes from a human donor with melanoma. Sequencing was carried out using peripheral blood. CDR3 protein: CASSLAVRGTGELFF. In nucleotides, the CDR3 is TGTGCCAGCTCCCTCGCCGTTAGGGGAACCGGGGAGCTGTTTTTT. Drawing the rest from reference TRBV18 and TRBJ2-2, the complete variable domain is NAGVMQNPRHLVRRRGQEARLRCSPMKGHSHVYWYRQLPEEGLKFMVYLQKENIIDESGMPKERFSAEFPKEGPSILRIQQVVRGDSAAYFCASSLAVRGTGELFFGEGSRLTVL.